The 18 T cell receptor beta chains given below trace back to one sample, sequenced in a study of blood T cell repertoires in COVID-19 (dated by TCRdb to about 2020). Libraries came from the immunoSEQ multiplex PCR assay. Sourced from immuneACCESS, this table was stored by TCRdb with only in-frame sequences that have V and J called. A share of the clones is absent; for the studies checked, an unresolved V gene accounts for under half, and the remainder has no known explanation. In all, the sample holds 230,000 or so clones, and approximately 84% of those were seen once. The ten largest clonotypes hold 4.4% of the sample. The sample taken for sequencing was peripheral blood. The receptors come from a man in his fifties or sixties with active or convalescent COVID-19.

The rearrangement joins TRBV30 to TRBJ1-4; D is uncertain. Germline assignment: CDR1 GTSNPN and CDR2 SVGIG (reference sequence). The CDR3 runs to 14 residues. Trimming shortened V by 0 bases and J by 8 bases, and 13 bases separated the two germline ends. The CDR3 DNA is TGTGCCTGGAGTGTACCGGGGTGGGAGGAAAAACTGTTTTTT. Translation gives CAWSVPGWEEKLFF.

V gene TRBV2 combines with J gene TRBJ2-5, with 14 bases that match TRBD2. The CDR3 has 14 residues. Germline CDR1 reads SNHLY; CDR2 reads FYNNEI. With V trimmed by 7 bases and J by 13 bases, 11 bases remained unmatched. The CDR3 reads CASNLPGLAGEVYF. For the CDR3, the DNA is TGTGCCAGCAACCTACCGGGACTAGCGGGGGAGGTGTACTTC.

V usage is TRBV19 and J usage is TRBJ1-6; no definite D call. V dropped 6 bases and J dropped 11 bases, with 11 bases sitting between them. There are 12 residues in the CDR3. Germline lookup yields CDR1 LNHDA and CDR2 SQIVND (reference sequence). The CDR3 sequence is CASRRGVTPLHF. CDR3 DNA: TGTGCCAGTAGACGCGGGGTAACACCCCTCCACTTT.

The chain has TRBV6-6 and TRBJ1-2, with a tentative D call TRBD1 (5 bases). V was pared by 8 bases and J by 0 bases, with 10 bases between. The CDR3 consists of 13 residues. Germline values: CDR1 MNHNY, CDR2 SVGAGI (reference sequence). The CDR3 here is CASARATNYGYTF. The CDR3 DNA follows: TGTGCCAGCGCCAGGGCTACTAACTATGGCTACACCTTC.

This clone turned up a few times. The chain couples TRBV30 to TRBJ1-5, with TRBD1 matching 7 bases. From germline, CDR1 is GTSNPN and CDR2 SVGIG (reference sequence). V trimming: 0 bases; J trimming: 7 bases; junction bases outside the gene matches: 9. This CDR3 comprises 15 residues. This CDR3 reads CAWSVSSQGFQPQHF. The CDR3 DNA follows: TGTGCCTGGAGTGTATCGTCACAGGGGTTCCAGCCCCAGCATTTT.

The rearrangement joins TRBV9 to TRBJ1-4; 11 nucleotides agree with TRBD1. J gave up 6 bases and V 3 bases, and 10 bases lay outside the gene matches. There are 17 residues in the CDR3. Per germline, CDR1 SGDLS and CDR2 YYNGEE. CDR3 nucleotide sequence: TGTGCCAGCAGCGCGGCCTCCGGACAGGGGGCTGATGAAAAACTGTTTTTT. Protein sequence: CASSAASGQGADEKLFF.

This chain uses TRBV7-9 with TRBJ2-3, with a possible D match to TRBD2 (5 bases). Germline V gene data show CDR1 as SEHNR and CDR2 as FQNEAQ (reference sequence). The V end was cut by 5 bases, the J end by 0 bases, with 15 bases between. This CDR3 spans 16 amino acids. CDR3 amino acids: CASSPGLEESTDTQYF. CDR3 sequence (DNA): TGTGCCAGCAGCCCTGGCTTGGAGGAGAGCACAGATACGCAGTATTTT.

V and J are TRBV18 and TRBJ1-2; 9 positions agree with TRBD1. Looked up from germline, CDR1 is KGHSH and CDR2 is LQKENI. Germline trimming cut 5 bases from V and 6 bases from J; bases unmatched to any gene: 13. This CDR3 is built from 16 residues. DNA of the CDR3: TGTGCCAGCTCAACCGTCCCGGGACAGGGAGGGGATGGCTACACCTTC. This sequence encodes CASSTVPGQGGDGYTF.

This clone came up a few times. The chain carries TRBV5-6 and TRBJ1-2; D not certain. Germline-derived CDR1 and CDR2 are SGHDT and YYEEEE. V lost 1 base and J 0 bases, leaving 19 bases between the germline ends. This CDR3 spans 18 amino acids. The CDR3 nucleotides are TGTGCCAGCAGCTTGAGTGAGCTCAGGCGACACCCTAACTATGGCTACACCTTC. Amino acid sequence: CASSLSELRRHPNYGYTF.

This clone was counted between two and nine times. The V and J genes are TRBV30 and TRBJ2-5, with TRBD1 matching over 12 bases. Germline lookup yields CDR1 GTSNPN and CDR2 SVGIG (reference sequence). V dropped 2 bases and J dropped 5; count of bases not matched to a gene: 12. This CDR3 has 17 residues. CDR3 amino acids: CAWSWGGQGASYETQYF. The DNA of the CDR3 is TGTGCCTGGAGTTGGGGGGGACAGGGGGCGTCTTATGAGACCCAGTACTTC.

The rearrangement uses TRBV6-5 and TRBJ1-1; D unresolved. There are 12 residues in the CDR3. Trimming pared 5 bases from V and 6 bases from J, leaving 10 bases between. Looked up from germline, CDR1 is MNHEY and CDR2 is SVGAGI. CDR3 loop: CASSHPRAEAFF. The DNA of the CDR3 is TGTGCCAGCAGTCACCCTAGAGCTGAAGCTTTCTTT.

V usage is TRBV24-1 and J usage is TRBJ2-1, with a weak D call TRBD1 (6 bases). CDR1 and CDR2 (germline): KGHDR, SFDVKD. Trimming removed 8 bases at V and 5 bases at J, with 6 bases between. There are 11 residues in the CDR3. The DNA of the CDR3 is TGTGCCACCAAGGGGGACAATGAGCAGTTCTTC. Its protein product is CATKGDNEQFF.

The V call is TRBV5-1, the J call TRBJ2-2; TRBD2 aligns across 8 bases. Losses at the gene ends were 6 bases for V and 0 bases for J; bases not matched to a gene: 7. Germline loops: CDR1 SGHRS, CDR2 YFSETQ. The CDR3 contains 16 residues. The CDR3 DNA follows: TGCGCCAGCACCCTCGGGGGGGCGACGAACACCGGGGAGCTGTTTTTT. Translated, it gives CASTLGGATNTGELFF.

The rearrangement links TRBV9 to TRBJ2-7, with 9 bases fitting TRBD1. The CDR3 sequence is 15 residues long. The J segment lost 4 bases and the V segment lost 3 bases, leaving 8 bases of the junction unmatched. Germline CDR1 reads SGDLS; CDR2 reads YYNGEE. The CDR3 coding sequence is TGTGCCAGCAGCGGGGGACAGGGCGATAAATACGAGCAGTACTTC. Amino acid sequence: CASSGGQGDKYEQYF.

The V gene is TRBV14, the J gene TRBJ2-1, with a tentative D call TRBD2 (6 bases). Trimming took off 1 base at V and 9 bases at J, with 7 bases between the two ends. Germline-derived CDR1 and CDR2 are SGHDN and FVKESK. The CDR3 is 12 residues long. As DNA, the CDR3 is TGTGCCAGCAGCCAAGGGGGAGGTGAGCAGTTCTTC. Translating it yields CASSQGGGEQFF.

CDR3 sequence: CSDGGGNNEQFF. CDR3 DNA: TGCAGCGACGGGGGTGGGAACAATGAGCAGTTCTTC. J is TRBJ2-1 and V is TRBV29-1; D possibly corresponds to TRBD2 (6 bases). CDR1 and CDR2 from the germline V gene are SQVTM and ANQGSEA. Trimming took off 7 bases at V and 5 bases at J, with 12 bases between the two ends. This CDR3 has 12 residues.

This clone has only a few counts. The V and J genes are TRBV30 and TRBJ1-1; 10 bases map to TRBD1. The CDR3 spans 15 residues. The V and J ends lost 2 bases and 2 bases, in that order; junction bases with no gene match: 5. Germline V gene sequence: CDR1 GTSNPN, CDR2 SVGIG (reference sequence). The CDR3 sequence is CAWSLKTGGNTEAFF. The CDR3 coding sequence is TGTGCCTGGAGTTTAAAGACAGGGGGCAACACTGAAGCTTTCTTT.

CDR3 nucleotide sequence: TGTGCCATCAGTAAGAGCACGGGGATGGACGAGCAGTACTTC. The encoded protein is CAISKSTGMDEQYF. The chain carries TRBV10-3 and TRBJ2-7; possibly TRBD2 for D (5 bases). Trimming removed 5 bases at V and 5 bases at J, with 16 bases between. Germline V gene data show CDR1 as ENHRY and CDR2 as SYGVKD. The CDR3 runs 14 residues.